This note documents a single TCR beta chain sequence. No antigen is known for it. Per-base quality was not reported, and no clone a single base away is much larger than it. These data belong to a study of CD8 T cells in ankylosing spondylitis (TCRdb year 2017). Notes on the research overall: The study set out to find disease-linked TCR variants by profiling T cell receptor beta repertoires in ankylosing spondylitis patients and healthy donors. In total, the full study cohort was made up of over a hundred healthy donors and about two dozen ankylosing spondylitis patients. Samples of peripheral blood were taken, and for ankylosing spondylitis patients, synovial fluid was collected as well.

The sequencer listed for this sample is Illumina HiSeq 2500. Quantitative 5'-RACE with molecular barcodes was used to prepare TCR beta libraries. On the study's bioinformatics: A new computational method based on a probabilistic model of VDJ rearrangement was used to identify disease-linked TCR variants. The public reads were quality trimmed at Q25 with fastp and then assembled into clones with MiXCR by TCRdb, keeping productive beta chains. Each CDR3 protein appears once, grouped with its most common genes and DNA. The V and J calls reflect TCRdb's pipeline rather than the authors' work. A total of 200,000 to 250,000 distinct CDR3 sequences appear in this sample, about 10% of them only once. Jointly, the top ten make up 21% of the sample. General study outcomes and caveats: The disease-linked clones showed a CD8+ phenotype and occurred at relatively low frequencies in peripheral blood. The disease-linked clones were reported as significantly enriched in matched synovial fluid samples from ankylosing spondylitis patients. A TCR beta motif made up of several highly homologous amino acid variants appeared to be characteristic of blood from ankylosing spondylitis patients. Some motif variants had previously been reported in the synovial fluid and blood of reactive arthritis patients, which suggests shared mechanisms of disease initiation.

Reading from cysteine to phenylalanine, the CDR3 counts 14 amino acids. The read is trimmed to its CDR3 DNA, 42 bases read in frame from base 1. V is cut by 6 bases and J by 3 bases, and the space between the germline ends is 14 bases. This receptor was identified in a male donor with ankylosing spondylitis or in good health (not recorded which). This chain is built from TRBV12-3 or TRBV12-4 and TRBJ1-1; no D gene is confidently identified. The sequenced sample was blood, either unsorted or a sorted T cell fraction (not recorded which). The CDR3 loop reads CASSPTQKDTEAFF. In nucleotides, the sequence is TGTGCCAGCAGCCCTACCCAAAAGGACACTGAAGCTTTCTTT.